There are many counts of the clone carrying this TCR beta chain. Its matching antigen is unknown. As to time point: newly diagnosed GD, antithyroid drugs for less than 3 months. PBMC RNA served as the TCR library source. Relying on iRepertoire HTBI primers and Arm-PCR of CDR3 regions, the team built TCR beta libraries. TCRdb used MiXCR to reprocess the multiplex PCR reads, holding one entry per CDR3 protein. This table holds about 450,000 distinct CDR3 sequences, 14% found once. The entry originates in a study of regulatory T cells in long-lasting Graves disease. Notes on the study in general: Newly diagnosed patients had higher TCR diversity than persistent Graves' patients did. Persistent patients had more shared public clonotypes (2,741) than new patients (just over 950).

This sample was also put to use in a study of T cells in Graves' hyperthyroidism and ophthalmopathy.

The sequencing used peripheral blood mononuclear cells (PBMCs), collected at new diagnosis, from a patient treated with antithyroid drugs. This clonotype originated in a woman aged 45-60 years with Graves disease.

The CDR3 nucleotides read TGTGCCAGCGGGGGATGGACTAGCGGGCACTACGAGCAGTACTTC. Amino acid sequence: CASGGWTSGHYEQYF. The chain carries TRBV6-1 and TRBJ2-7; 11 nucleotides align to TRBD2. CDR1 is MNHNS and CDR2 is SASEGT in the germline V gene. V lost 8 bases to trimming and J lost 3 bases; unmatched junction nucleotides: 9. CDR3 length: 15 residues.